The 3 T cell receptor beta chains reported below all come from one sample, sequenced in a study of control samples from healthy donors and cancer patients. Sequenced by immunoSEQ multiplex PCR; TCRdb stores in-frame clones only, minus some. The table lists about 180,000 clones, 90% to 95% of them singletons. Source material: blood. Receptors were obtained from a young man in good health.

The chain employs TRBV20-1 and TRBJ1-3; TRBD1 might be the D (5 bases). The CDR3 is 13 residues long. The V gene lost 3 bases and the J gene lost 4 bases, with 10 bases spanning the gap. Germline lookup yields CDR1 DFQATT and CDR2 SNEGSKA (reference sequence). The CDR3 region is CSASAGIGNTIYF. CDR3 sequence (DNA): TGCAGTGCTAGTGCAGGGATCGGAAACACCATATATTTT.

The genes are TRBV20-1 and TRBJ1-2; 9 nucleotides agree with TRBD1. V trimming: 3 bases; J trimming: 4 bases; junction bases outside the gene matches: 6. The germline V gene encodes CDR1 DFQATT and CDR2 SNEGSKA (reference sequence). The CDR3 is 14 residues long. The CDR3 loop is CSASLTGGPYGYTF. CDR3 DNA sequence: TGCAGTGCTAGTTTGACAGGGGGGCCCTATGGCTACACCTTC.

The CDR3 region is CASRPRDRGRTHSNQPQHF. Here the CDR3 DNA reads TGTGCAAGTCGCCCCCGGGACCGGGGACGTACTCATAGCAATCAGCCCCAGCATTTT. The rearrangement joins TRBV12-2 to TRBJ1-5. TRBV12-2 is a pseudogene. There are 19 residues in the CDR3.